This record concerns one T cell receptor beta chain sequence. The antigen is not known. Assay: immunoSEQ multiplex PCR; the TCRdb copy retains only in-frame clones and omits some. The sample carries roughly 2,500,000 clones, approximately 93% recorded once. The sample originates from a study of shared clonotypes between healthy human individuals. In the CD4+ fraction, cells were divided into CD45RA+ naive and CD45RA-negative memory subsets. Trimming took 6 bases from V and 3 from J; bases not matched to a gene: 9. Germline V gene lookup returns CDR1 MDHEN and CDR2 SYDVKM. This CDR3 contains 15 residues. Findings and caveats of the study: Collection of samples was limited to blood; tissue repertoires likely differ.

This clonotype was obtained from a man younger than 35 in good health. Some clones in this sample may be carry-over from other donors' samples. The sequenced sample consisted of naive CD4+ T cells from PBMCs. Documented subset: CD45RA+ positively selected. The chain links TRBV28 to TRBJ2-3; 7 bases are a match to TRBD1. The CDR3 DNA reads TGTGCCAGCAGCCGCAGGGGGACCGGGACAGATACGCAGTATTTT. It codes for CASSRRGTGTDTQYF.